These 12 T cell receptor beta chains share one sample of origin, sequenced in a study of T cells after yellow fever vaccination. TCRdb used MiXCR to reprocess the 5' RACE reads, holding one entry per CDR3 protein. Of about 630,000 distinct CDR3 sequences in the sample, roughly an eighth are singletons; the top ten hold about 16%. The sample consisted of PBMCs, taken on the day of the yellow fever booster vaccination. The receptors come from a man aged 25 to 45 who received the YFV17D yellow fever vaccine.

This clonotype was found a few times. This rearrangement joins TRBV2 to TRBJ2-2; D may be TRBD1 (6 bases). CDR3 length equals 12 residues. V lost 6 bases and J lost 7, with 9 bases in between. The germline CDR1 and CDR2 sequences are SNHLY and FYNNEI. CDR3: CASRATGGELFF. The CDR3 nucleotides are TGTGCCAGCAGGGCGACAGGCGGGGAGCTGTTTTTT. Full variable domain (outside the CDR3, taken from reference TRBV2 and TRBJ2-2): EPEVTQTPSHQVTQMGQEVILRCVPISNHLYFYWYRQILGQKVEFLVSFYNNEISEKSEIFDDQFSVERPDGSNFTLKIRSTKLEDSAMYFCASRATGGELFFGEGSRLTVL.

V gene TRBV12-3 or TRBV12-4 combines with J gene TRBJ2-7; TRBD2 might be the D (6 bases). The ends were cut back, 6 bases at V and 3 bases at J, with 15 bases in the middle. This CDR3 is built from 14 residues. The CDR3 region is CASSLEGGVYEQYF. For the CDR3, the DNA is TGTGCCAGCAGCCTAGAGGGAGGCGTCTACGAGCAGTACTTC.

This sequence joins TRBV10-2 and TRBJ2-7; no clear D. CDR1 is WSHSY, CDR2 SAAADI, per germline. V lost 0 bases, J lost 6 bases, and 12 bases lay in between. This CDR3 comprises 14 residues. DNA for the CDR3: TGCGCCAGCAGTGAGTCAGGTACAGTCTCCGAGCAGTACTTC. As protein: CASSESGTVSEQYF.

The chain has TRBV2 and TRBJ2-7; tentatively, D is TRBD1 (5 bases). The length of the CDR3 is 14 residues. Between the trimmed V and J ends, which lost 8 bases and 7 bases, there was a span of 21 bases. Germline V gene data show CDR1 as SNHLY and CDR2 as FYNNEI. The CDR3 nucleotides are TGTGCCAGCGCGCCCCTCAGGGTTTTCGGTGAGCAGTACTTC. This gives the protein CASAPLRVFGEQYF.

This clonotype was picked up a small number of times. The J gene is TRBJ2-1, the V gene TRBV20-1; 8 bases align to TRBD1. CDR3 length: 14 residues. V dropped 1 base and J dropped 4; count of bases not matched to a gene: 3. Per germline, CDR1 DFQATT and CDR2 SNEGSKA (reference sequence). CDR3 residues: CSARATGVYNEQFF. In DNA, the CDR3 is TGCAGTGCTAGAGCGACAGGGGTATACAATGAGCAGTTCTTC.

This clonotype was picked up a small number of times. This chain connects TRBV7-6 to TRBJ2-7, with 7 bases aligning to TRBD1. Germline V gene data show CDR1 as SGHVS and CDR2 as FNYEAQ. The CDR3 contains 14 residues. V gave up 1 base and J gave up 4 bases; unmatched junction bases: 4. The CDR3 DNA follows: TGTGCCAGCAGCTTAGGTCCGACAGGGTACGAGCAGTACTTC. Its protein is CASSLGPTGYEQYF.

This clonotype was observed a handful of times. This sequence joins TRBV28 and TRBJ2-2; the D is unclear. Germline CDR1 MDHEN, CDR2 SYDVKM. V was trimmed by 3 bases and J by 4 bases, leaving 6 bases between them. The CDR3 has 13 residues. CDR3 bases: TGTGCCAGCAGTTTGTTCACCACCGGGGAGCTGTTTTTT. Protein: CASSLFTTGELFF.

This clonotype was seen a handful of times. J is TRBJ2-7 and V is TRBV15; 11 positions match TRBD2. The germline CDR1 and CDR2 sequences are LNHNV and YYDKDF (reference sequence). The CDR3 has 15 amino acids. Unmatched junction bases numbered 4, after V lost 2 bases and J lost 4 bases. In nucleotides, the CDR3 is TGTGCCACCAGCAGATCGACTAGCGGGGTATACGAGCAGTACTTC. Amino acids: CATSRSTSGVYEQYF.

The rearrangement links TRBV7-6 to TRBJ2-3, with D possibly TRBD2 on 5 matching bases. V was trimmed by 0 bases and J by 11 bases, leaving 18 bases between them. Germline CDR1 reads SGHVS; CDR2 reads FNYEAQ. This CDR3 has 15 residues. The CDR3 loop reads CASSLAFHPTSGQYF. The CDR3 DNA sequence: TGTGCCAGCAGCTTAGCGTTTCACCCCACAAGCGGGCAGTATTTT.

A note on this clonotype: The conserved closing phenylalanine or tryptophan is absent in this CDR3, likely reflecting a read error. The chain links TRBV12-3 or TRBV12-4 to TRBJ1-1; no firm D call. V gave up 1 base and J gave up 1 base, with 10 bases separating them. This CDR3 is 15 amino acids long. The CDR3 loop is CASSLGLRSNTEAFS. DNA for the CDR3: TGTGCCAGCAGTTTAGGACTCCGGTCGAACACTGAAGCTTTCTCT.

The chain has TRBV20-1 and TRBJ2-7; D is unresolved. Between the trimmed V and J ends, which lost 3 bases and 0 bases, there was a span of 6 bases. The germline CDR1 and CDR2 sequences are DFQATT and SNEGSKA (reference sequence). This CDR3 has 12 amino acids. The CDR3 DNA is TGCAGTGCTAGCCAGGACTCCTACGAGCAGTACTTC. This gives the protein CSASQDSYEQYF.

The chain combines TRBV6-5 with TRBJ2-1; 8 bases map to TRBD2. V shed 2 bases, J shed 5 bases, and the junction held 5 bases outside the gene matches. Germline-derived CDR1 and CDR2 are MNHEY and SVGAGI. The CDR3 sequence is 15 residues long. CDR3: CASSYPRGDHNEQFF. The CDR3 bases are TGTGCCAGCAGTTACCCGCGGGGGGATCACAATGAGCAGTTCTTC.